This T cell receptor (beta chain) was documented in a study of T cell repertoires in cytomegalovirus infection. TCRdb re-called the reads through MiXCR, storing one row per CDR3 protein. The data hold about 920,000 distinct CDR3 sequences, with approximately 31% observed a single time. As to this clonotype: Its antigen is unidentified.

V gave up 7 bases and J gave up 3 bases; unmatched junction bases: 5. The CDR3 is 13 residues long. The V gene's germline CDR1 is MNHEY and CDR2 SMNVEV (reference sequence). This specimen consisted of cultured CD8+ T cells from PBMCs, obtained from culture after CMV antigen stimulation. The chain links TRBV27 to TRBJ1-1, with 7 positions matching TRBD1. This receptor was taken from a human donor in good health (CMV status not recorded). Some clones in this sample may be carry-over from other donors' samples. CDR3 in DNA: TGTGCCAGCATTAGGACAGGAGACACTGAAGCTTTCTTT. Amino acids: CASIRTGDTEAFF.